This note documents a single TCR beta chain sequence. This sample was taken from a study of T cell changes during pregnancy in multiple sclerosis. Germline V gene data show CDR1 as DFQATT and CDR2 as SNEGSKA (reference sequence). The CDR3 sequence is 11 residues long. Trimming pared 6 bases from V and 4 bases from J, leaving 9 bases between. Repertoires were generated with immunoSEQ multiplex PCR, while TCRdb's copy carries only in-frame clones and drops some. The sample gives under 50,000 clones, almost 95% of which show up once; more than 0.35% is in the top ten. This specimen was CD4+ T cells from peripheral blood mononuclear cells, taken after pregnancy. This clonotype originated in a female donor with multiple sclerosis, enrolled in a pregnancy study. This chain joins TRBV20-1 and TRBJ1-2, with D unresolved. The CDR3 region has the DNA TGCAGTGCCAAAGAGGGCTATGGCTACACCTTC. Amino acids: CSAKEGYGYTF.